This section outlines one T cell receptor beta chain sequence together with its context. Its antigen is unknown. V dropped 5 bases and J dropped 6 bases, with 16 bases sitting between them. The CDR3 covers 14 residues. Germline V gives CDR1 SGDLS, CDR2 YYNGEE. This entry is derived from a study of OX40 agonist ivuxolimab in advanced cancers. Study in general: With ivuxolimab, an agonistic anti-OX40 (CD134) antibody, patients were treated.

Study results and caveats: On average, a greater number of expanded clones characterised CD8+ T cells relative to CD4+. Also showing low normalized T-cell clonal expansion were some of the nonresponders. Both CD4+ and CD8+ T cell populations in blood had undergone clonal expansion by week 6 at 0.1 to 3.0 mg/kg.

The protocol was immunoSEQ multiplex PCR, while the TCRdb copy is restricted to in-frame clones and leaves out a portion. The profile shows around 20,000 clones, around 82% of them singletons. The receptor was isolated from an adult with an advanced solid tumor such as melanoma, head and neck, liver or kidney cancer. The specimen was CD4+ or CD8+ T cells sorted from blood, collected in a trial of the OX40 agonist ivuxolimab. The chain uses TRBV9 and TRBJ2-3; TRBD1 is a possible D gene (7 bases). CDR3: CASSAGGLLDTQYF. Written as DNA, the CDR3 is TGTGCCAGCAGTGCAGGGGGGCTTCTGGATACGCAGTATTTT.